Presented here are 25 T cell receptor beta chains from one specimen sequenced in a study of T cells in Graves' hyperthyroidism and ophthalmopathy. The TCR beta CDR3 regions underwent amplification using RNA transcripts as the source. The study used the HTBI primer set for a first-round RT-PCR of the TCR CDR3. TCRdb redid the calling of the multiplex PCR reads with MiXCR, one entry per CDR3 protein. Of 300,000 to 450,000 distinct CDR3 sequences in the sample, around a sixth were seen once. Source material: blood. The receptors here all came from a woman aged 40 to 50 with Graves' ophthalmopathy.

In the case of this clonotype: Since the CDR3 does not end with the conserved phenylalanine or tryptophan, this likely comes from a read error. This chain links TRBV28 with TRBJ2-2; 12 bases fit TRBD2. V lost 5 bases, J lost 7 bases, and 11 bases stayed unmatched. The CDR3 runs 17 residues. Per the germline V gene, CDR1 is MDHEN and CDR2 is SYDVKM. DNA of the CDR3: TGTGCCAGCAGTGTCCACCCGCTAGCGGGAGGGGTCGGGGAGCTGTTTCTT. Translated: CASSVHPLAGGVGELFL.

This clonotype has at least ten counts. The chain links TRBV30 to TRBJ1-1, with no clear D. Germline CDR1 is GTSNPN and CDR2 is SVGIG (reference sequence). There are 13 residues in the CDR3. The V gene lost 1 base and the J gene lost 1 base, with 7 bases spanning the gap. The chain's CDR3 is CAWSALGNTEAFF. The DNA for the CDR3 is TGTGCCTGGAGTGCCCTGGGGAACACTGAAGCTTTCTTT.

At least ten counts were recorded for this clonotype. The chain couples TRBV7-8 to TRBJ1-3; possibly TRBD1 for D (6 bases). V was pared by 1 base and J by 6 bases, with 10 bases between. Per germline, CDR1 SGHVS and CDR2 FQNEAQ. The CDR3 extends over 14 amino acids. DNA of the CDR3: TGTGCCAGCAGCTTAGGAAGGGGGGAAAACACCATATATTTT. Its translation is CASSLGRGENTIYF.

Many counts were recorded for this clonotype. The rearrangement joins TRBV6-2 or TRBV6-3 to TRBJ2-7, with 9 bases fitting TRBD2. Germline V CDR1 and CDR2: MNHEY, SVGEGT. The CDR3 loop spans 16 amino acids. V lost 0 bases to trimming and J lost 3 bases; unmatched junction nucleotides: 6. The CDR3 loop is CASSYSGLAGNYEQYF. The CDR3 coding sequence is TGTGCCAGCAGTTACTCGGGGCTAGCGGGGAACTACGAGCAGTACTTC.

This clonotype was recorded many times. The V call is TRBV5-1, the J call TRBJ2-4; 12 nucleotides align to TRBD1. The length of the CDR3 is 18 residues. The V segment lost 6 bases and the J segment 5 bases; nucleotides outside the gene matches: 15. Germline V CDR1 and CDR2: SGHRS, YFSETQ. CDR3 in amino acids: CASTLFWSGTGGQNIQYF. CDR3 bases: TGCGCCAGCACCCTCTTTTGGAGTGGGACAGGGGGCCAAAACATTCAGTACTTC.

This clonotype came up many times. J is TRBJ1-5 and V is TRBV4-3; the D gene is possibly TRBD1 (5 bases). Trimming cost V 3 bases and J 4 bases, with 13 bases left between them. Germline V gives CDR1 LGHNA, CDR2 YSLEER. The CDR3 contains 15 residues. CDR3: CASSQGPGSNQPQHF. As DNA, the CDR3 is TGCGCCAGCAGCCAGGGACCAGGGTCTAATCAGCCCCAGCATTTT.

This clonotype was observed many times. The gene calls are TRBV28 and TRBJ1-3; 7 nucleotides match TRBD1. The V segment lost 6 bases and the J segment 4 bases; nucleotides outside the gene matches: 9. Looked up from germline, CDR1 is MDHEN and CDR2 is SYDVKM. The CDR3 consists of 15 residues. CDR3 amino acids: CASRDPGGSGNTIYF. CDR3 sequence (DNA): TGTGCCAGCAGGGATCCAGGGGGTTCGGGAAACACCATATATTTT.

V gene TRBV29-1 combines with J gene TRBJ1-2; D is unclear. Trimming cost V 2 bases and J 6 bases, with 10 bases left between them. This CDR3 region has 12 residues. Germline V gene data show CDR1 as SQVTM and CDR2 as ANQGSEA. The CDR3 DNA sequence: TGCAGCGTTGAAACCCCCCGTGATGGCTACACCTTC. It encodes CSVETPRDGYTF.

Many counts were recorded for this clonotype. The rearrangement joins TRBV7-8 to TRBJ2-4; the D is unclear. Trimming removed 5 bases at V and 4 bases at J, with 18 bases between. Germline CDR1 is SGHVS and CDR2 is FQNEAQ. The CDR3 consists of 16 residues. The CDR3 DNA reads as TGTGCCAGCAGCGCAAGTAGGGCCGATTTAAAAAACATTCAGTACTTC. This gives the protein CASSASRADLKNIQYF.

This clonotype has a count of ten or more. The gene calls are TRBV28 and TRBJ1-5; D is uncertain. The germline gives CDR1 MDHEN, CDR2 SYDVKM. Trimming removed 8 bases at V and 2 bases at J, with 7 bases between. The CDR3 sequence is 12 residues long. CDR3 nucleotide sequence: TGTGCCAGCGGCGTGGGCAATCAGCCCCAGCATTTT. Translation: CASGVGNQPQHF.

This clonotype showed up many times. The V gene is TRBV6-1, the J gene TRBJ1-1; a weak D match, TRBD1 (6 bases). The length of the CDR3 is 16 residues. CDR1 and CDR2 from the germline V gene are MNHNS and SASEGT. Trimming took 0 bases from V and 1 from J, leaving 12 bases between them. This CDR3 reads CASSEALGARNTEAFF. The CDR3 DNA is TGTGCCAGCAGTGAAGCTTTGGGGGCTCGGAACACTGAAGCTTTCTTT.

This sequence joins TRBV19 and TRBJ1-2; D possibly corresponds to TRBD1 (6 bases). The CDR3 runs 14 residues. The germline V and J ends were trimmed by 4 bases and 3 bases, with 12 bases remaining between them. Germline V CDR1 and CDR2: LNHDA, SQIVND (reference sequence). In nucleotides, the CDR3 is TGTGCCAGTAGTAGACAGGAATCGGACTATGGCTACACCTTC. Protein: CASSRQESDYGYTF.

This clonotype has a count of ten or more. V usage is TRBV6-5 and J usage is TRBJ1-1; possibly TRBD1 for D (5 bases). The V and J ends lost 6 bases and 11 bases respectively, with 13 bases between them. Germline lookup yields CDR1 MNHEY and CDR2 SVGAGI. This CDR3 contains 11 residues. The CDR3, as DNA: TGTGCCAGCAGCCCCGGGGGGGAGGCTTTCTTT. Translating gives CASSPGGEAFF.

This clonotype has at least ten counts. This chain connects TRBV7-9 to TRBJ1-2; D is undetermined. V gave up 5 bases and J gave up 4 bases, with 8 bases separating them. From germline, CDR1 is SEHNR and CDR2 FQNEAQ (reference sequence). The CDR3 is made up of 12 amino acids. In DNA, the CDR3 is TGTGCCAGCAGCCCCTCAATCTATGGCTACACCTTC. Amino acid sequence: CASSPSIYGYTF. Full variable domain (missing parts from reference TRBV7-9 and TRBJ1-2): DTGVSQNPRHKITKRGQNVTFRCDPISEHNRLYWYRQTLGQGPEFLTYFQNEAQLEKSRLLSDRFSAERPKGSFSTLEIQRTEQGDSAMYLCASSPSIYGYTFGSGTRLTVV.

At least ten counts were recorded for this clonotype. V gene TRBV12-3 or TRBV12-4 combines with J gene TRBJ1-1; D remains unclear. V lost 3 bases to trimming and J lost 2 bases, with 7 bases between them. The CDR3 spans 13 residues. Here the CDR3 reads CASSLTLNTEAFF. DNA for the CDR3: TGTGCCAGCAGTTTGACGCTTAACACTGAAGCTTTCTTT.

This clonotype was counted at least ten times. J is TRBJ1-3 and V is TRBV24-1; D remains ambiguous. This CDR3 region has 15 residues. Germline lookup yields CDR1 KGHDR and CDR2 SFDVKD. Between the trimmed V and J ends, which lost 8 bases and 2 bases, there was a span of 15 bases. This CDR3 reads CATKWRLSPGNTIYF. CDR3 DNA: TGTGCCACCAAATGGCGCCTTTCGCCTGGAAACACCATATATTTT.

This clonotype came up many times. The chain joins TRBV11-2 to TRBJ2-7, with TRBD2 as a possible D gene (6 bases). CDR1 SGHAT and CDR2 FQNNGV come from the germline V gene. This CDR3 is 17 amino acids long. V shed 0 bases and J shed 1 base, with 16 bases lying between them. CDR3 bases: TGTGCCAGCAGCTTAGAGGTGAGGCGGGGCCGATCCTACGAGCAGTACTTC. Protein product: CASSLEVRRGRSYEQYF.

This clonotype was seen a few times. The chain uses TRBV6-1 and TRBJ1-5; the match to TRBD1 covers 10 bases. Losses at the gene ends were 10 bases for V and 8 bases for J; bases not matched to a gene: 11. Germline CDR1 MNHNS, CDR2 SASEGT. CDR3 length equals 14 residues. The CDR3 nucleotides read TGTGCCACCAGAGGTGGGACAGGGGTAAAGCCCCAGCATTTT. This translates into CATRGGTGVKPQHF.

This clonotype was detected many times. This chain joins TRBV9 and TRBJ2-7; D not certain. The CDR3 has 14 residues. The V end was cut by 0 bases, the J end by 6 bases, with 13 bases between. Germline V lookup: CDR1 SGDLS, CDR2 YYNGEE. The CDR3 here is CASSVEISPSEQYF. As DNA, the CDR3 is TGTGCCAGCAGCGTAGAAATCTCCCCATCCGAGCAGTACTTC.

This clonotype has ten or more counts. The chain links TRBV6-2 or TRBV6-3 to TRBJ2-6; TRBD1 matches 7 bases. V gave up 0 bases and J gave up 0 bases; unmatched junction bases: 11. The CDR3 runs to 20 residues. Germline V lookup: CDR1 MNHEY, CDR2 SVGEGT. In DNA form, the CDR3 reads TGTGCCAGCAGTTACTCGAATTTTGGGACAGTTAGCTCTGGGGCCAACGTCCTGACTTTC. Translated, it gives CASSYSNFGTVSSGANVLTF.

This clonotype was detected many times. The V and J genes are TRBV6-4 and TRBJ1-1; D unresolved. Germline assignment: CDR1 MRHNA and CDR2 SNTAGT. The CDR3 totals 13 residues. Trimming stripped 8 bases from V and 1 base from J, with 11 bases between. CDR3 sequence (DNA): TGTGCCAGCGTTAACAGAACGAACACTGAAGCTTTCTTT. Translating it yields CASVNRTNTEAFF.

This clonotype was seen repeatedly, ten times or more. The chain uses TRBV19 and TRBJ1-2, with D hard to call. V lost 0 bases to trimming and J lost 6 bases, with 8 bases between them. This CDR3 spans 13 amino acids. Germline values: CDR1 LNHDA, CDR2 SQIVND (reference sequence). CDR3 coding DNA: TGTGCCAGTAGTATAGATCGGATCAATGGCTACACCTTC. Translated: CASSIDRINGYTF.

This clonotype has ten or more counts. J is TRBJ1-5 and V is TRBV27; 8 nucleotides line up with TRBD1. The CDR3 runs to 14 residues. The V gene's germline CDR1 is MNHEY and CDR2 SMNVEV (reference sequence). Trimming at V came to 6 bases and at J to 1 base, leaving 2 bases not matched to a gene. The chain's CDR3 is CASRTGASNQPQHF. The CDR3 region has the DNA TGTGCCAGCAGGACAGGGGCGAGCAATCAGCCCCAGCATTTT.

This clonotype was seen at least ten times. The rearrangement joins TRBV15 to TRBJ2-7; D might be TRBD1 (6 bases). This CDR3 spans 14 amino acids. In germline, CDR1 is LNHNV, CDR2 YYDKDF (reference sequence). V was cut by 1 base and J by 6 bases, with 13 bases left in between. Here the CDR3 reads CATSRVRNRAEQYF. The DNA for the CDR3 is TGTGCCACCAGCAGAGTCCGAAACAGGGCCGAGCAGTACTTC.

The sample holds many counts of this clonotype. J is TRBJ2-7 and V is TRBV11-1; 10 nucleotides line up with TRBD2. Germline V lookup: CDR1 SGHAT, CDR2 FQDESV (reference sequence). The length of the CDR3 is 16 residues. Trimming took 7 bases from V and 2 from J; bases not matched to a gene: 11. The CDR3 bases are TGTGCCAGCAACGAAATAGCGGGAGGCCCAACCTACGAGCAGTACTTC. Its protein product is CASNEIAGGPTYEQYF.